This TCR beta chain was captured in a study of T cell responses to AZD1222 COVID-19 vaccine. Trimming cost V 0 bases and J 6 bases, with 9 bases left between them. The CDR3 extends over 13 amino acids. Germline lookup yields CDR1 SQVTM and CDR2 ANQGSEA. Points from the study as a whole: Two AZD1222 administrations were followed by greater Spike-specific TCR breadth and depth. The repertoires were collected only after the peak T cell response.

Concerning this clone: The antigen remains undetermined.

Here immunoSEQ multiplex PCR was the method, and the copy in TCRdb shows in-frame clones only, minus some. The table records tens of thousands of clones, around nine tenths of them present only once. This TCR was sampled from an adult in good health. The genes are TRBV29-1 and TRBJ2-1, with D perhaps TRBD1 (5 bases). The sequencing here drew on peripheral blood, taken on day 0 of AZD1222 vaccination. The CDR3 is CSVEDLQGNEQFF. CDR3 sequence (DNA): TGCAGCGTTGAAGATCTGCAGGGCAATGAGCAGTTCTTC.